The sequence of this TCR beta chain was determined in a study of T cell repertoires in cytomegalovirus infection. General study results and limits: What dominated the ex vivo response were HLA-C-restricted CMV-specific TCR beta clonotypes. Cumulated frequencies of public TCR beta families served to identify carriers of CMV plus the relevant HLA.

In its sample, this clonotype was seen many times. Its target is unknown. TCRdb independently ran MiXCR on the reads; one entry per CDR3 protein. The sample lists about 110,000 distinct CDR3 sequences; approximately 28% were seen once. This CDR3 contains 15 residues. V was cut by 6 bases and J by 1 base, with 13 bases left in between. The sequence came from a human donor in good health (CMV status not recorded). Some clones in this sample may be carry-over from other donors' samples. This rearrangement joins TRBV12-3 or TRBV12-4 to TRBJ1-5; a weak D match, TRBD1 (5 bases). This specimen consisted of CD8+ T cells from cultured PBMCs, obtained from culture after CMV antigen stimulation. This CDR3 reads CASSPAGASNQPQHF. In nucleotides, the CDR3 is TGTGCCAGCAGCCCCGCCGGGGCGAGCAATCAGCCCCAGCATTTT.